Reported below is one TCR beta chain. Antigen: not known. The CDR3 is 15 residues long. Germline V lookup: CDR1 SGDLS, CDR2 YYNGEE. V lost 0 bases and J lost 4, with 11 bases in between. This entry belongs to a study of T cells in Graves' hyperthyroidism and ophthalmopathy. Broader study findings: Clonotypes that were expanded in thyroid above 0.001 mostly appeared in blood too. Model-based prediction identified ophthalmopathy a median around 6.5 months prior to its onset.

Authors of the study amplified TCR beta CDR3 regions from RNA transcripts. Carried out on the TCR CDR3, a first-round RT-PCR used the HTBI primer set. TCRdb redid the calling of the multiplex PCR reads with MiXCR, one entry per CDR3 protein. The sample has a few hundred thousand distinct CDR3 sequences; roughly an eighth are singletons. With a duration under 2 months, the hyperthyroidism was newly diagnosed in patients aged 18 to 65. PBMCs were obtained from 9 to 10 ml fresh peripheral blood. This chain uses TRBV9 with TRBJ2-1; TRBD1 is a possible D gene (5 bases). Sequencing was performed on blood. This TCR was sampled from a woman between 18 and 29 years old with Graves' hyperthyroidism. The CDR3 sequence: CASSVGEGEYNEQFF. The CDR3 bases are TGTGCCAGCAGCGTAGGAGAAGGGGAATACAATGAGCAGTTCTTC.